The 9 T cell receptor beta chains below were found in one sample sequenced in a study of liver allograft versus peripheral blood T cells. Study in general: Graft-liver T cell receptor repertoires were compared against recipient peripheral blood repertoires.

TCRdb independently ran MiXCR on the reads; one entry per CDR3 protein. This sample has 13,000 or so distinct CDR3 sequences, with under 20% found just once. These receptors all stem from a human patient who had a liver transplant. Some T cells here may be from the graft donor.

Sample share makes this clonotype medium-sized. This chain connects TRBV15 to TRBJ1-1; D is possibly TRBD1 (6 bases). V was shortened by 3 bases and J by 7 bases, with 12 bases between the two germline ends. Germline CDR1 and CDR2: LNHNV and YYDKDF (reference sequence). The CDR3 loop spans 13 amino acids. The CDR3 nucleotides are TGTGCCACCAGCAGTAGGACAGCCGGTGAAGCTTTCTTT. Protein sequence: CATSSRTAGEAFF.

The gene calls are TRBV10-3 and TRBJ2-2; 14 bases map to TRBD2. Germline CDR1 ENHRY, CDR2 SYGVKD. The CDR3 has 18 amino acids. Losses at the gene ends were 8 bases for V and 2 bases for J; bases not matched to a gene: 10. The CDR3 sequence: CAISGTGLAGVNTGELFF. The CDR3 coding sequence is TGTGCCATCTCTGGAACGGGACTAGCGGGGGTAAACACCGGGGAGCTGTTTTTT.

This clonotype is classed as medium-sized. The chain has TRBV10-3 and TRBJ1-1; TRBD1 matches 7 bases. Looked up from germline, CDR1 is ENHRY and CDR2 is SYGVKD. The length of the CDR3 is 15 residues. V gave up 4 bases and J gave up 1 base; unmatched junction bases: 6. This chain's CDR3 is CAISATGTANTEAFF. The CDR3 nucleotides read TGTGCCATCAGTGCAACCGGGACAGCGAACACTGAAGCTTTCTTT.

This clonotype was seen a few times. CDR3 nucleotides: TGTGCCAGCAAGGGATTAGGGGAGCAGTACTTC. Residues: CASKGLGEQYF. The J gene is TRBJ2-7, the V gene TRBV28; no definite D call. This CDR3 contains 11 residues. The germline V gene encodes CDR1 MDHEN and CDR2 SYDVKM. The V and J ends lost 7 bases and 7 bases respectively, with 11 bases between them.

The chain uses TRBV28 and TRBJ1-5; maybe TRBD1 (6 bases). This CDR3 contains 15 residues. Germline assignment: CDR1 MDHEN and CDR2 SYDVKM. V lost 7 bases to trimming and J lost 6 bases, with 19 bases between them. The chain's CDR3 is CASTPGTRGLQPQHF. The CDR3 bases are TGTGCCAGCACCCCAGGCACCCGGGGGCTTCAGCCCCAGCATTTT.

The chain's CDR3 is CAISEPGGASYEQYF. The CDR3 nucleotides read TGTGCCATCAGTGAGCCAGGGGGAGCCTCCTACGAGCAGTACTTC. The chain links TRBV10-3 to TRBJ2-7, with TRBD1 matching over 7 bases. CDR3 length equals 15 residues. The V gene end was trimmed by 2 bases and the J gene end by 0 bases; junction bases not matched to a gene: 4. Germline CDR1 and CDR2: ENHRY and SYGVKD.

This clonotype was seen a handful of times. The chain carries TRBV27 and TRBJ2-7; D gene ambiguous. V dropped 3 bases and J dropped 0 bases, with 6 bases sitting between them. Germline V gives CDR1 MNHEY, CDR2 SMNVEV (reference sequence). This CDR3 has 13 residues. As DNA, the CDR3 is TGTGCCAGCAGTTTTGTCTCCTCCTACGAGCAGTACTTC. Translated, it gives CASSFVSSYEQYF.

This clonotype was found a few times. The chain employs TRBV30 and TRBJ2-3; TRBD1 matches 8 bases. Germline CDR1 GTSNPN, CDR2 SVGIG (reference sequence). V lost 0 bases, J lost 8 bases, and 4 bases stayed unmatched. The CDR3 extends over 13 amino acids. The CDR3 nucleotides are TGTGCCTGGAGTGTACAGGGGGTGGTTACGCAGTATTTT. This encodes CAWSVQGVVTQYF.

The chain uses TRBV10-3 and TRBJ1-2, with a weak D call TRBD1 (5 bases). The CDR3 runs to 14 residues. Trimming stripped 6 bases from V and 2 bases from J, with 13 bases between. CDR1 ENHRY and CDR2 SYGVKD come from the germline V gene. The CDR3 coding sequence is TGTGCCATCAGGCGGGGGGGAGTCAACTATGGCTACACCTTC. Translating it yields CAIRRGGVNYGYTF.